The following is a T cell receptor beta chain sequence with its context. No antigen is known for it. The CDR3 length is 13 residues. Germline V gives CDR1 SGHDT, CDR2 YYEEEE. The V and J ends lost 7 bases and 3 bases, in that order; junction bases with no gene match: 4. Here immunoSEQ multiplex PCR was the method, and the copy in TCRdb shows in-frame clones only, minus some. This table has more than 85,000 clones, around nine tenths appearing once. The sample belongs to a study of cytomegalovirus exposure and HLA in healthy donors. Study-wide points: That first-cohort TCR clusters tended to co-occur in the 95 to 150 validation repertoires was found in a later analysis. Under in vitro conditions, a few CMV-associated chains were confirmed as specific for CMV antigens. The study designated about 160 TCR beta chains cytomegalovirus-associated.

The donors formed part of the 120-subject validation cohort, distinct from the roughly 700-subject first cohort. The chain joins TRBV5-6 to TRBJ2-3; the match to TRBD1 covers 8 bases. Sequencing was done on a sample of PBMCs. The sequence came from a woman in her thirties in good health and CMV-seropositive. DNA for the CDR3: TGTGCCAGCCAACAGGGGGGAACAGATACGCAGTATTTT. It translates to CASQQGGTDTQYF.